Listed here are 5 T cell receptor beta chains from one sample, sequenced in a study of beta chain features in type 1 diabetes. cDNA synthesis used the whole RNA isolate, giving expressed TCRB sequences. The method was immunoSEQ multiplex PCR; TCRdb's version includes in-frame clones alone and lacks a portion of them. The data show about 140,000 clones, 6% to 7.5% seen once. Material for sequencing was central memory CD4+ T cells from blood. The receptors shown here come from a woman in her 30s in good health.

This clone was detected many times. The chain links TRBV4-2 to TRBJ2-7; TRBD1 agrees at 7 bases. The CDR3 loop spans 14 amino acids. V lost 4 bases to trimming and J lost 3 bases; unmatched junction nucleotides: 6. From germline, CDR1 is LGHNA and CDR2 YNFKEQ. CDR3 in amino acids: CASSPDREHYEQYF. The DNA of the CDR3 is TGTGCCAGCAGCCCTGACAGGGAGCACTACGAGCAGTACTTC.

There are a few counts of this clone. The rearrangement joins TRBV4-2 to TRBJ2-2, with D possibly matching TRBD2 (5 bases). This CDR3 comprises 17 residues. V dropped 0 bases and J dropped 5 bases, with 16 bases sitting between them. In germline, CDR1 is LGHNA, CDR2 YNFKEQ. The DNA for the CDR3 is TGTGCCAGCAGCCAAGAAGTTGGAACCAGCGGAACCGGGGAGCTGTTTTTT. Protein: CASSQEVGTSGTGELFF.

The rearrangement links TRBV7-3 to TRBJ2-2; no clear D. V was trimmed by 5 bases and J by 5 bases, leaving 12 bases between them. The CDR3 is 14 residues long. Germline V CDR1 and CDR2: SGHTA, FQGTGA. DNA of the CDR3: TGTGCCAGCAGCACAACGCTAGGTACCGGGGAGCTGTTTTTT. Amino acid sequence: CASSTTLGTGELFF.

V usage is TRBV5-4 and J usage is TRBJ1-2, with TRBD1 matching over 8 bases. This CDR3 region has 14 residues. The V gene's germline CDR1 is SGHNT and CDR2 YYREEE (reference sequence). The trim removed 4 bases at V and 4 bases at J, leaving 6 bases unmatched. The CDR3 DNA reads as TGTGCCAGCAGCCGGGCGGACAGGGCCTATGGCTACACCTTC. The encoded protein is CASSRADRAYGYTF.

This clone was detected many times. The chain combines TRBV7-6 with TRBJ2-2; maybe TRBD2 (6 bases). V dropped 1 base and J dropped 4 bases, with 13 bases sitting between them. Germline CDR1 is SGHVS and CDR2 is FNYEAQ. The CDR3 runs 16 residues. CDR3 sequence: CASSLVGAGSTGELFF. In DNA, the CDR3 is TGTGCCAGCAGCTTAGTAGGGGCGGGAAGCACCGGGGAGCTGTTTTTT.